The 3 T cell receptor beta chains below all came from one sample that was sequenced in a study of cytomegalovirus exposure and HLA in healthy donors. With 60 Vbeta and 13 Jbeta primers, the PCR was carried out. The method was immunoSEQ multiplex PCR; TCRdb's version includes in-frame clones alone and lacks a portion of them. Among a few hundred thousand clones, about 75% were seen once, and the ten largest hold under 3%. The specimen sequenced was PBMCs. The receptors come from a female donor in good health and CMV-seronegative.

This clone was observed a few times. The CDR3 sequence is CSVEVVTGGGEQYF. Written as DNA, the CDR3 is TGCAGCGTTGAAGTTGTAACAGGGGGAGGGGAGCAGTACTTC. V is TRBV29-1 and J is TRBJ2-7; weak D call: TRBD1 (8 bases). Trimming took 1 base from V and 7 from J, leaving 17 bases between them. CDR3 length: 14 amino acids. Germline CDR1 is SQVTM and CDR2 is ANQGSEA.

This clone was seen more than once but under ten times. This chain joins TRBV9 and TRBJ2-7, with 10 bases that match TRBD2. The germline V gene encodes CDR1 SGDLS and CDR2 YYNGEE. The CDR3 runs 14 residues. J gave up 7 bases and V 0 bases, and 4 bases lay outside the gene matches. CDR3 region: CASSVVAGGREQYF. In DNA form, the CDR3 reads TGTGCCAGCAGCGTAGTAGCGGGGGGTCGGGAGCAGTACTTC. The full variable domain, with the rest looked up from reference TRBV9 and TRBJ2-7, is DSGVTQTPKHLITATGQRVTLRCSPRSGDLSVYWYQQSLDQGLQFLIQYYNGEERAKGNILERFSAQQFPDLHSELNLSSLELGDSALYFCASSVVAGGREQYFGPGTRLTVT.

The genes are TRBV11-3 and TRBJ2-3; 8 bases are a match to TRBD1. V shed 5 bases and J 2 bases; nucleotides not matched to a gene: 3. Germline CDR1 SGHNT, CDR2 YENEEA. This CDR3 contains 14 residues. The CDR3 nucleotides are TGTGCCAGCAGCCTGACAGGGGCCACAGATACGCAGTATTTT. It codes for CASSLTGATDTQYF. The full variable domain, in which reference TRBV11-3 and TRBJ2-3 provide the parts outside the CDR3, is EAGVVQSPRYKIIEKKQPVAFWCNPISGHNTLYWYLQNLGQGPELLIRYENEEAVDDSQLPKDRFSAERLKGVDSTLKIQPAELGDSAVYLCASSLTGATDTQYFGPGTRLTVL.